Listed below are T cell receptor beta chains from one sample, sequenced in a study of blood T cell repertoires in COVID-19. TCRdb's table, derived via immunoSEQ multiplex PCR, lists solely in-frame clones and lacks some. This sample has some 170,000 clones; approximately 85% occur once, and the top ten carry approximately 8%. Sequenced input: peripheral blood. These receptor sequences come from a woman aged 60-70 years with acute or convalescent COVID-19. The CDR3 runs from the conserved cysteine through the conserved F or W. Fields, in order: clone size, D gene, J gene, V gene, CDR3 protein, CDR3 DNA. The D gene is left open where the match is weak. Not every row has a clone size; where given, it reads once, few, many or a size class.

>NA|TRBD2|TRBJ2-7|TRBV29-1
CSVNTLASGREQYF
TGCAGCGTTAATACATTGGCTAGCGGGAGGGAGCAGTACTTC
>NA|NA|TRBJ2-7|TRBV3-1/TRBV3-2
CASSPDFLSYEQYF
TGTGCCAGCAGCCCGGACTTCCTATCCTACGAGCAGTACTTC
>NA|NA|TRBJ1-6|TRBV5-1
CASSLLSRTGGNSPLHF
TGCGCCAGCAGCTTGCTCTCCAGGACCGGGGGTAATTCACCCCTCCACTTT
>NA|NA|TRBJ1-4|TRBV30
CAWSQGGEKLFF
TGTGCCTGGAGTCAAGGAGGGGAAAAACTGTTTTTT
>NA|NA|TRBJ2-2|TRBV9
CASSVGGTEPGELFF
TGTGCCAGCAGCGTAGGTGGGACTGAACCCGGGGAGCTGTTTTTT
>NA|NA|TRBJ1-1|TRBV5-1
CASSNGQSEAFF
TGCGCCAGCAGCAATGGACAGTCTGAAGCTTTCTTT
>NA|TRBD1|TRBJ2-5|TRBV18
CASSPMTGMMVETQYF
TGTGCCAGCTCACCGATGACAGGGATGATGGTAGAGACCCAGTACTTC
>NA|NA|TRBJ2-5|TRBV3-1/TRBV3-2
CASSQDGISQETQYF
TGTGCCAGCAGCCAAGACGGTATTAGTCAAGAGACCCAGTACTTC
>NA|NA|TRBJ1-4|TRBV9
CASKEESNEKLFF
TGTGCCAGCAAGGAGGAGAGTAATGAAAAACTGTTTTTT
>NA|TRBD2|TRBJ2-1|TRBV3-1/TRBV3-2
CASSFRLAGGSNEQFF
TGTGCCAGCAGCTTTCGACTAGCGGGAGGAAGCAATGAGCAGTTCTTC
>NA|TRBD2|TRBJ2-1|TRBV3-1/TRBV3-2
CASSWTREVREQFF
TGTGCCAGCAGTTGGACCCGGGAGGTCCGTGAGCAGTTCTTC
>NA|TRBD2|TRBJ2-5|TRBV6-5
CASSYRGGETQYF
TGTGCCAGCAGTTATAGGGGAGGGGAGACCCAGTACTTC
>few|TRBD1|TRBJ2-5|TRBV9
CASSPGGPSETQYF
TGTGCCAGCAGCCCAGGGGGCCCAAGCGAGACCCAGTACTTC
>NA|TRBD2|TRBJ2-7|TRBV29-1
CSVRTVGGEDSYEQYF
TGCAGCGTCCGCACCGTCGGGGGGGAAGACTCCTACGAGCAGTACTTC
>NA|NA|TRBJ1-5|TRBV2
CASSDQGSLGGPQHF
TGTGCCAGCAGTGATCAGGGGTCGTTAGGTGGGCCCCAGCATTTT
>NA|TRBD2|TRBJ2-1|TRBV5-1
CASSLYRTSGNNEQFF
TGCGCCAGCAGCTTGTATAGGACTAGCGGGAACAATGAGCAGTTCTTC
>NA|NA|TRBJ1-6|TRBV4-2
CASSQAGMGSPLHF
TGTGCCAGCAGCCAAGCAGGGATGGGTTCACCCCTCCACTTT
>NA|NA|TRBJ2-2|TRBV3-1/TRBV3-2
CASRRPTGELFF
TGTGCCAGCAGGAGGCCTACCGGGGAGCTGTTTTTT
>many|TRBD2|TRBJ2-5|TRBV14
CASSQIGGLAGVETQYF
TGTGCCAGCAGCCAGATAGGCGGACTAGCGGGAGTAGAGACCCAGTACTTC
>NA|NA|TRBJ2-1|TRBV7-2
CASSSSGSAYNEQFF
TGTGCCAGCAGCTCCTCCGGGAGCGCCTACAATGAGCAGTTCTTC
>NA|NA|TRBJ1-2|TRBV27
CASSLRAGVSYGYTF
TGTGCCAGCAGTTTAAGGGCAGGGGTGTCCTATGGCTACACCTTC
>NA|NA|TRBJ1-3|TRBV3-1/TRBV3-2
CASSQSPGSGNTIYF
TGTGCCAGCAGCCAAAGCCCAGGGTCGGGAAACACCATATATTTT
>few|NA|TRBJ1-2|TRBV6-5
CASSYRGYPLYGYTF
TGTGCCAGCAGTTACCGAGGATACCCTCTCTATGGCTACACCTTC
>NA|TRBD2|TRBJ2-2|TRBV9
CASSVVPAGGSTGELFF
TGTGCCAGCAGCGTAGTTCCAGCGGGGGGGAGCACCGGGGAGCTGTTTTTT
>NA|NA|TRBJ1-2|TRBV10-2
CASSDTGWDYGYTF
TGCGCCAGCAGTGATACAGGGTGGGACTATGGCTACACCTTC
>NA|NA|TRBJ2-1|TRBV6-5
CASSPTDYRGDEQFF
TGTGCCAGCAGCCCGACGGACTACAGGGGCGATGAGCAGTTCTTC
>NA|NA|TRBJ1-1|TRBV12-2
CASRSPLNGNTEAFF
TGTGCAAGTCGCTCCCCCCTAAACGGGAACACTGAAGCTTTCTTT
>NA|NA|TRBJ2-1|TRBV6-1
CASSEGNRLSYNEQFF
TGTGCCAGCAGTGAAGGCAACAGACTATCCTACAATGAGCAGTTCTTC
>few|TRBD1|TRBJ1-2|TRBV6-5
CASSYSQGARGYTF
TGTGCCAGCAGTTACTCACAGGGGGCACGGGGCTACACCTTC
>NA|NA|TRBJ2-2|TRBV28
CATREGELFF
TGTGCCACCCGAGAGGGGGAGCTGTTTTTT